This TCR beta chain originates from a study of identical twins. Points from the study as a whole: Invariant populations such as MAIT and iNKT cells could partly muddle zero-insertion analyses. Researchers reported weaker excess twin sharing in beta out-of-frame sequences. Twins shared out-of-frame alpha sequences with excess low generation probability.

cDNA carried unique molecular identifiers, and a universal primer site was added by template switching. TCRdb redid the calling of the 5' RACE reads with MiXCR, one entry per CDR3 protein. The repertoire holds approximately 700,000 distinct CDR3 sequences, approximately 6% seen once, with 1.5% to 2% in the top ten. For this clonotype: Its antigen is unknown.

The receptor's source is a man aged 18 to 29 in good health. The sequenced sample was naive T cells sorted from blood.

CDR3 bases: TGCGCCAGCAGATTCGACAGGTTTGAGGCGGAGACCCAGTACTTC. Its translation: CASRFDRFEAETQYF. This chain connects TRBV5-1 to TRBJ2-5; D might be TRBD1 (6 bases). The CDR3 is 15 amino acids. The germline V and J ends were trimmed by 5 bases and 5 bases, with 19 bases remaining between them. Germline V gene lookup returns CDR1 SGHRS and CDR2 YFSETQ. The full variable domain, rest sourced from reference TRBV5-1 and TRBJ2-5, is KAGVTQTPRYLIKTRGQQVTLSCSPISGHRSVSWYQQTPGQGLQFLFEYFSETQRNKGNFPGRFSGRQFSNSRSEMNVSTLELGDSALYLCASRFDRFEAETQYFGPGTRLLVL.